The next 13 T cell receptor beta chains were all read from a single sample in a study of T cells in Graves' hyperthyroidism and ophthalmopathy (dated by TCRdb to the late 2010s). The library was built by means of multiplex PCR. The listed sequencing device is Illumina HiSeq 2000. TCR beta CDR3 regions were amplified from RNA transcripts. For the first round of RT-PCR on the TCR CDR3, the HTBI primer set was used together with the Qiagen OneStep RT-PCR kit. The public reads were quality trimmed at Q25 with fastp and then assembled into clones with MiXCR by TCRdb, keeping productive beta chains. Every CDR3 protein is listed once, alongside the most common genes and DNA of its rows. The sample includes around 480,000 distinct CDR3 sequences, with approximately 14% observed a single time. The ten largest clones add up to around 17% of the sample. The sample was blood. The receptor source for this set is a woman younger than 30 with Graves' hyperthyroidism.

This clonotype was counted at least ten times. V gene TRBV19 combines with J gene TRBJ1-6, with 7 bases aligning to TRBD1. The V segment lost 3 bases and the J segment 8 bases; nucleotides outside the gene matches: 10. The germline CDR1 and CDR2 sequences are LNHDA and SQIVND (reference sequence). The CDR3 extends over 16 amino acids. CDR3 in DNA: TGTGCCAGTAGTATTGCGAGGGGGCCAATGTATTCACCCCTCCACTTT. It is translated as CASSIARGPMYSPLHF.

This clonotype showed up many times. The J gene is TRBJ2-1, the V gene TRBV6-2 or TRBV6-3, with D unclear. CDR1 and CDR2 from the germline V gene are MNHEY and SVGEGT. Trimming left V 8 bases short and J 3 bases short, with 5 bases between. The CDR3 is 11 residues long. CDR3 loop: CASGNYNEQFF. DNA of the CDR3: TGTGCCAGCGGGAACTACAATGAGCAGTTCTTC.

This clonotype was detected many times. The CDR3 DNA reads as TGTGCCAGCAGCCATCAACGGGGCGCGAGGGGCTACACCTTC. It specifies CASSHQRGARGYTF. The J gene is TRBJ1-2, the V gene TRBV3-1; D may be TRBD1 (5 bases). Germline V gene data show CDR1 as LGHDT and CDR2 as YNNKEL (reference sequence). V lost 3 bases, J lost 8 bases, and 16 bases lay in between. The CDR3 is made up of 14 amino acids.

This chain connects TRBV5-6 to TRBJ2-2; D uncertain. The CDR3 has 14 residues. Germline V gene data show CDR1 as SGHDT and CDR2 as YYEEEE. V dropped 2 bases and J dropped 6 bases, with 11 bases sitting between them. In DNA, the CDR3 is TGTGCCAGCAGCTTAGGACGCCATCCCGGGGAGCTGTTTTTT. Protein sequence: CASSLGRHPGELFF.

This clonotype came up many times. The rearrangement links TRBV10-3 to TRBJ2-2; D is perhaps TRBD1 or TRBD2 (5 bases each). Deletions cut 10 bases from V and 0 bases from J, with 9 bases between. Germline V lookup: CDR1 ENHRY, CDR2 SYGVKD. CDR3 size: 13 residues. Written as DNA, the CDR3 is TGTGCCAATCGGGACGCGAACACCGGGGAGCTGTTTTTT. Translating it yields CANRDANTGELFF.

This clonotype was counted a few times. This rearrangement joins TRBV5-1 to TRBJ2-3, with TRBD2 identical over 7 bases. With 0 bases clipped from V and 8 bases from J, the junction kept 6 bases outside the gene matches. The CDR3 totals 14 residues. Germline assignment: CDR1 SGHRS and CDR2 YFSETQ. The CDR3 protein is CASSLGLAMGTQYF. For the CDR3, the DNA is TGCGCCAGCAGCTTGGGACTAGCTATGGGTACGCAGTATTTT.

This clonotype was seen ten or more times. The chain's CDR3 is CASSEASRSSQETQYF. In nucleotides, the CDR3 is TGTGCCAGCAGTGAAGCGTCACGGAGCTCACAAGAGACCCAGTACTTC. The genes are TRBV2 and TRBJ2-5; no clear D. Germline V gene data show CDR1 as SNHLY and CDR2 as FYNNEI. V was clipped by 0 bases and J by 2 bases, with 13 bases between them. The length of the CDR3 is 16 residues.

Many counts were recorded for this clonotype. The rearrangement links TRBV12-3 or TRBV12-4 to TRBJ2-7, with TRBD1 as a possible D gene (6 bases). V was clipped by 8 bases and J by 2 bases, with 13 bases between them. The CDR3 runs 13 residues. The CDR3 protein is CASGDTLPYEQYF. The CDR3, as DNA: TGTGCCAGCGGGGACACCTTGCCCTACGAGCAGTACTTC.

The chain joins TRBV6-9 to TRBJ1-5, with D perhaps matching TRBD1 (6 bases). The CDR3 has 15 residues. Per germline, CDR1 MNHGY and CDR2 SVAAGI. V was trimmed by 3 bases and J by 5 bases, leaving 14 bases between them. Here the CDR3 DNA reads TGTGCCAGCAGTTACAGTCTCAGGGGTGATCAGCCCCAGCATTTT. It specifies CASSYSLRGDQPQHF.

Concerning this clonotype: Relative to the germline gene, one junction end is altered; a read error may explain this. The V and J genes are TRBV11-2 and TRBJ1-1, with 7 bases fitting TRBD1. Germline assignment: CDR1 SGHAT and CDR2 FQNNGV. The CDR3 contains 17 residues. The CDR3 spells CASRPAGLTGMNTEAFF. In nucleotides, the CDR3 is TGCGCCAGCAGGCCGGCGGGGCTGACAGGGATGAACACTGAAGCTTTCTTT.

This clonotype occurred many times. V gene TRBV20-1 combines with J gene TRBJ1-4; D is undetermined. CDR3 size: 13 residues. The germline V gene has CDR1 DFQATT and CDR2 SNEGSKA (reference sequence). The V and J ends lost 6 bases and 2 bases respectively, with 10 bases between them. The CDR3 DNA follows: TGCAGTGCCTCAGATGGGACTAATGAAAAACTGTTTTTT. Amino acid sequence: CSASDGTNEKLFF.

In this sample, this clonotype turned up a few times. CDR3 coding DNA: TGTGCCACCAGTGTGTCAAACGGCTACACCGGGGAGCTGTTTTTT. Its protein is CATSVSNGYTGELFF. V and J are TRBV24-1 and TRBJ2-2; D remains ambiguous. The CDR3 loop spans 15 amino acids. Germline CDR1 and CDR2: KGHDR and SFDVKD. V was clipped by 5 bases and J by 3 bases, with 12 bases between them.

This clonotype was detected many times. The chain couples TRBV20-1 to TRBJ2-7, with 8 positions matching TRBD2. CDR1 and CDR2 (germline): DFQATT, SNEGSKA (reference sequence). CDR3 length equals 14 residues. With V trimmed by 5 bases and J by 0 bases, 6 bases remained unmatched. CDR3 DNA sequence: TGCAGTGCTGCGTACAGCGGGAGCTCCTACGAGCAGTACGTC. This gives the protein CSAAYSGSSYEQYV.